This is a list of T cell receptor beta chains from one sample in a study of T cell responses to AZD1222 COVID-19 vaccine. The method was immunoSEQ multiplex PCR; TCRdb's version includes in-frame clones alone and lacks a portion of them. The sample includes over 90,000 clones, about 87% of them seen just once. Sequences were derived from peripheral blood, sampled on day 0 of AZD1222 vaccination. These receptor sequences come from an adult in good health. The CDR3 runs from the conserved cysteine through the conserved F or W. D genes are given only for firm matches. The size of a clone is reported for some rows only, either as once, few or many, or as a class for expanded clones.

NA	NA	TRBV4-3	TRBJ1-4	TGCGCCAGCAGCAAGGCCGGGTCGTTAAATGAAAAACTGTTTTTT	CASSKAGSLNEKLFF
NA	TRBD2	TRBV7-2	TRBJ2-3	TGTGCCAGCAGCTATCTAGCGGGACCCACAGATACGCAGTATTTT	CASSYLAGPTDTQYF
once	NA	TRBV28	TRBJ2-1	TGTGCCAGCAGTTTATCGGGGGCAAGACAAGTGAGTAATGAGCAGTTCTTC	CASSLSGARQVSNEQFF
NA	TRBD1	TRBV5-4	TRBJ2-5	TGTGCCAGCAGCCCACCGGGACAGGGACAAGAGACCCAGTACTTC	CASSPPGQGQETQYF
NA	NA	TRBV5-1	TRBJ1-3	TGCGCCAGCAGGGTCCGGGCAGGCGACACTCTAGGAAACACCATATATTTT	CASRVRAGDTLGNTIYF
NA	NA	TRBV3-1/TRBV3-2	TRBJ1-2	TGTGCCAGCAGCCAAGATCGGAAGGGGCTGGGCGGCTACACCTTC	CASSQDRKGLGGYTF
NA	NA	TRBV7-8	TRBJ1-5	TGTGCCAGCAGCAGGGGCCCGGCCGGAGGAAATCAGCCCCAGCATTTT	CASSRGPAGGNQPQHF
NA	NA	TRBV6-5	TRBJ2-7	TGTGCCAGCGGTTCAGGGGTGGGCTCCTACGAGCAGTACTTC	CASGSGVGSYEQYF
NA	TRBD1	TRBV7-9	TRBJ1-3	TGTGCCAGCAGCGAGGGGGCCGGAAACACCATATATTTT	CASSEGAGNTIYF
NA	TRBD2	TRBV19	TRBJ2-7	TGTGCCAGTAGTTTAGCGGGAGTCGCGTACGAGCAGTACTTC	CASSLAGVAYEQYF
NA	TRBD1	TRBV2	TRBJ1-1	TGTGCCAGCAGGGGTATTACAGGGGCGGCTTTCTTT	CASRGITGAAFF
once	NA	TRBV6-5	TRBJ2-5	TGTGCCAGCAGTTCGGTGGGCGAGACCCAGTACTTC	CASSSVGETQYF
NA	TRBD2	TRBV5-8	TRBJ2-1	TGTGCCAGCAGCTATGGGACTAGCGGGAAAATCTCCTACAATGAGCAGTTCTTC	CASSYGTSGKISYNEQFF
NA	NA	TRBV18	TRBJ1-1	TGTGCCAGCTCACCCTCCGCGGACACTGAAGCTTTCTTT	CASSPSADTEAFF
NA	TRBD1	TRBV7-3	TRBJ1-1	TGTGCCAGCAGAGACAGGGTTAACACTGAAGCTTTCTTT	CASRDRVNTEAFF
NA	NA	TRBV3-1/TRBV3-2	TRBJ1-1	TGTGCCAGCAGCCAAGATCGACGGCAGAAAGCTGAAGCTTTCTTT	CASSQDRRQKAEAFF
NA	NA	TRBV19	TRBJ2-7	TGTGCCAGTAGTACACTCTACGAGCAGTACTTC	CASSTLYEQYF
NA	TRBD1	TRBV3-1/TRBV3-2	TRBJ1-2	TGTGCCAGCAGCTCCGACAGGGGGTATGGCTACACCTTC	CASSSDRGYGYTF
once	TRBD1	TRBV7-3	TRBJ2-2	TGTGCCAGCAGCTTAACGGGTGGGGCTACAGGGGCCGGCACCGGGGAGCTGTTTTTT	CASSLTGGATGAGTGELFF
NA	NA	TRBV7-2	TRBJ1-1	TGTGCCAGCAGCTTATACGGGGGCCGGGGTGAAGCTTTCTTT	CASSLYGGRGEAFF
NA	NA	TRBV21-1	TRBJ2-1	TGTGCCAGCAGCAAAGAGACTAGCGGGAGTATCGATGAGCAGTTCTTC	CASSKETSGSIDEQFF
few	NA	TRBV10-3	TRBJ1-2	TGTGCCATCAGTGAGTACACGCCCACCTATGGCTACACCTTC	CAISEYTPTYGYTF
NA	TRBD2	TRBV11-1	TRBJ2-7	TGTGCCAGCAGCTTAGCCCGGGGACTAGCGGAAACATACTTC	CASSLARGLAETYF
NA	TRBD2	TRBV5-1	TRBJ2-1	TGCGCCAGCGGGCTAGCGGGGGGACGTGAGCAGTTCTTC	CASGLAGGREQFF
NA	NA	TRBV2	TRBJ2-5	TGTGCCAGCAGCGGGGACAAGGCCCTCCAAGAGACCCAGTACTTC	CASSGDKALQETQYF
NA	NA	TRBV10-1	TRBJ2-7	TGCGCCAGCGGGGATGGTTACGAGCAGTACTTC	CASGDGYEQYF
NA	TRBD2	TRBV9	TRBJ2-2	TGTGCCAGCGGACGTGCGGGGGGAAGTACCGGGGAGCTGTTTTTT	CASGRAGGSTGELFF
NA	NA	TRBV6-1	TRBJ1-1	TGTGCCAGCAGTGAGATGGGGGTGACTGAAGCTTTCTTT	CASSEMGVTEAFF
NA	NA	TRBV15	TRBJ2-7	TGTGCCACCAGCAGAGACACCGTAAACGAGCAGTACTTC	CATSRDTVNEQYF
NA	NA	TRBV6-4	TRBJ1-1	TGTGCCAGCAGTGACTCACCGAGGGGGAACACTGAAGCTTTCTTT	CASSDSPRGNTEAFF
NA	NA	TRBV18	TRBJ1-2	TGTGCCAGCTCACCACGTCGGGACGCCAGCTCGGGCTACACCTTC	CASSPRRDASSGYTF
few	TRBD1	TRBV4-1	TRBJ1-2	TGCGCCAGCAGCCCCCAGGGGGATATGGACTATGGCTACACCTTC	CASSPQGDMDYGYTF
NA	TRBD1	TRBV2	TRBJ2-2	TGTGCCAGCAGTCGGCCGGGACAGACTCCTACCAGCACCGGGGAGCTGTTTTTT	CASSRPGQTPTSTGELFF
NA	TRBD1	TRBV7-2	TRBJ2-7	TGTGCCAGCAGCTTAGCGTCGGCAGGGGGCAGCGAGCAGTACTTC	CASSLASAGGSEQYF
NA	NA	TRBV30	TRBJ2-7	TGTGCCTTCTCACTAGGGGGAGCTGAGCAGTACTTC	CAFSLGGAEQYF
NA	NA	TRBV5-1	TRBJ2-7	TGCGCCAGCAGCTTAGGTGGGATTCTAACCTACGAGCAGTACTTC	CASSLGGILTYEQYF
NA	NA	TRBV16	TRBJ1-5	TGTGCCAGCAGCCAATCTGGGGAAGACCAGCCCCAGCATTTT	CASSQSGEDQPQHF
few	NA	TRBV4-1	TRBJ1-5	TGCGCCAGCAGCCCCTGGGGCAGGGAGGATCAGCCCCAGCATTTT	CASSPWGREDQPQHF
NA	TRBD1	TRBV18	TRBJ1-2	TGTGCCAGCTCCCCGGACAGGGTGTATGGCTACACCTTC	CASSPDRVYGYTF
NA	NA	TRBV27	TRBJ2-1	TGTGCCAGCAGTTCCACGGACGGGATAAATCTCAGTCAGTTCTTC	CASSSTDGINLSQFF
NA	NA	TRBV4-1	TRBJ2-7	TGCGCCAGCAGCCACAGGGGGGGACCGGCGGGACCTGACTACGAGCAGTACTTC	CASSHRGGPAGPDYEQYF
once	NA	TRBV21-1	TRBJ2-7	TGTGCCAGCAGCAGTACCTACTACTCCTACGAGCAGTACTTC	CASSSTYYSYEQYF
NA	NA	TRBV7-2	TRBJ1-5	TGTGCCAGCAGCTTAGGTGGGGGGGTTGCGGGAAATCAGCCCCAGCATTTT	CASSLGGGVAGNQPQHF
NA	NA	TRBV6-1	TRBJ2-7	TGTGCCAGCAATGAATTAACCTACGAGCAGTACTTC	CASNELTYEQYF